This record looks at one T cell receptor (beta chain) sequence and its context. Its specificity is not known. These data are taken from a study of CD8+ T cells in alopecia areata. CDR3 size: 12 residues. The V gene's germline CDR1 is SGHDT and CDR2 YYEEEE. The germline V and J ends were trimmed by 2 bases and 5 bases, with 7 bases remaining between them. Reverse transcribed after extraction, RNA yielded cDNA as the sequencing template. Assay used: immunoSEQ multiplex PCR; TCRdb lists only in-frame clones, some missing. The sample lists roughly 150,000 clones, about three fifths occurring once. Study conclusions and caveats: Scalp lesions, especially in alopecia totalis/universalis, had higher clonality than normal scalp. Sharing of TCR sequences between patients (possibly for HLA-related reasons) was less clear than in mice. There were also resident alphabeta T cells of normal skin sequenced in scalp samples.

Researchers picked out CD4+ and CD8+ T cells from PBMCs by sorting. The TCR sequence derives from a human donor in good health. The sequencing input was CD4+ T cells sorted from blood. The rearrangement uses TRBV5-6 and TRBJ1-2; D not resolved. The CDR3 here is CASSLGHYGYTF. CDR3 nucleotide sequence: TGTGCCAGCAGCTTAGGTCATTATGGCTACACCTTC.